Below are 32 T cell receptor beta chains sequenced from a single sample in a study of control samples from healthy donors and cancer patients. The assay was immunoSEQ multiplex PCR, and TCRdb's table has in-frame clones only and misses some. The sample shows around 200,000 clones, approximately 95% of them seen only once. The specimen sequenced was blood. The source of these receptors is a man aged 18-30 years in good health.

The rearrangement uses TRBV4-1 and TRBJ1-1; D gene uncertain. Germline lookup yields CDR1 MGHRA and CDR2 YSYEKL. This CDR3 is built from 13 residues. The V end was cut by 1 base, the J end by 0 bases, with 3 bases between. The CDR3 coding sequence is TGCGCCAGCAGCCAAGTTATGAACACTGAAGCTTTCTTT. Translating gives CASSQVMNTEAFF.

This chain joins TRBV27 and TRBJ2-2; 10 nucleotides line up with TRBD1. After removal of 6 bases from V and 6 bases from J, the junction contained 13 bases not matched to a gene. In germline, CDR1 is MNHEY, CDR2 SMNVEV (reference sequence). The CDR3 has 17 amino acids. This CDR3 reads CASSLWGTGELAGELFF. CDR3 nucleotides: TGTGCCAGCAGCCTATGGGGGACAGGGGAGTTGGCCGGGGAGCTGTTTTTT.

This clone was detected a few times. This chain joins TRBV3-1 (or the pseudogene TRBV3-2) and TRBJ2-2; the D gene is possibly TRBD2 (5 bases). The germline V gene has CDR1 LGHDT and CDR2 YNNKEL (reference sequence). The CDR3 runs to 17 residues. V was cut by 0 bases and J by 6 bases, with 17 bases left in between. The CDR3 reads CASSQEKGRSGSGELFF. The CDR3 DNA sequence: TGTGCCAGCAGCCAAGAAAAAGGTCGGTCGGGGTCCGGGGAGCTGTTTTTT.

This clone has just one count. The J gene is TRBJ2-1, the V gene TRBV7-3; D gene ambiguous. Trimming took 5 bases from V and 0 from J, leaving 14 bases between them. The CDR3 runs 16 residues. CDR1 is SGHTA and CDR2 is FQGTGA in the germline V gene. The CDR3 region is CASSLLRASSYNEQFF. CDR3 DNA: TGTGCCAGCAGCCTTTTAAGGGCGAGCTCCTACAATGAGCAGTTCTTC.

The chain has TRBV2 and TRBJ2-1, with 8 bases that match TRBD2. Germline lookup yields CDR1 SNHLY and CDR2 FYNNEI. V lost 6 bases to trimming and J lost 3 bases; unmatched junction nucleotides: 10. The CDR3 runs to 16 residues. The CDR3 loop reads CASSRTRSGGYNEQFF. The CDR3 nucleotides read TGTGCCAGCAGCCGAACTCGGAGCGGGGGCTACAATGAGCAGTTCTTC.

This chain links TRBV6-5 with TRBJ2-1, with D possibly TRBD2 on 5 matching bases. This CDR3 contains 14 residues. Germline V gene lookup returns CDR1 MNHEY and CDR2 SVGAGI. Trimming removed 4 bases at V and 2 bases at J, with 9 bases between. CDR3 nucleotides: TGTGCCAGCAGTTCCCCCGGGACCTACAATGAGCAGTTCTTC. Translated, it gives CASSSPGTYNEQFF.

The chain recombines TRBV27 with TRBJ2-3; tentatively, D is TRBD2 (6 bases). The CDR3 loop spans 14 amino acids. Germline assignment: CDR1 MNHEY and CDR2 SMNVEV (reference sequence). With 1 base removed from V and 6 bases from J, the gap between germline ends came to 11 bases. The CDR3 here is CASSLYPRGDTQYF. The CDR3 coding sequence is TGTGCCAGCAGTTTATACCCCCGGGGGGATACGCAGTATTTT.

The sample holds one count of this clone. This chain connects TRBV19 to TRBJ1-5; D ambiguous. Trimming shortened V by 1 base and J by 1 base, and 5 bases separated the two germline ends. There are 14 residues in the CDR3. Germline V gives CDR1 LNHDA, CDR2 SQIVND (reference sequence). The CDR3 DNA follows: TGTGCCAGTAGTATAGCTGGGAGCAATCAGCCCCAGCATTTT. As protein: CASSIAGSNQPQHF.

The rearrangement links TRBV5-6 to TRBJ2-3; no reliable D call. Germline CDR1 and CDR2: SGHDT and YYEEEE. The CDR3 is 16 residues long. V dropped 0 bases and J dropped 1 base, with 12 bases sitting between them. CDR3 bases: TGTGCCAGCAGCTTGGGGGCGCCGACACGCACAGATACGCAGTATTTT. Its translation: CASSLGAPTRTDTQYF.

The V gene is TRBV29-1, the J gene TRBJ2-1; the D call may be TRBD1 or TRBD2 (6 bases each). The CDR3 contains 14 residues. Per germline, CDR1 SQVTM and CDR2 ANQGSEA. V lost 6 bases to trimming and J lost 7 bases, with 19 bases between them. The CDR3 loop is CSVEKGGAGNEQFF. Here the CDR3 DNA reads TGCAGCGTCGAAAAGGGGGGTGCCGGAAATGAGCAGTTCTTC.

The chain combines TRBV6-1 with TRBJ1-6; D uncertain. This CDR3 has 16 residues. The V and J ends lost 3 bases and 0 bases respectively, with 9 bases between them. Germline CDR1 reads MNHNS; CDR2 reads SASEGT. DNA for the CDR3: TGTGCCAGCAGTGACCTTGGCAGCTCCTATAATTCACCCCTCCACTTT. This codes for CASSDLGSSYNSPLHF.

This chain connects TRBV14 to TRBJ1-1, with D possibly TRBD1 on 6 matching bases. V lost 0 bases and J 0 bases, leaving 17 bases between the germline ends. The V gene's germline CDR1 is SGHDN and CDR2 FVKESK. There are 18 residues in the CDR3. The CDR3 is CASSQERGGRRMNTEAFF. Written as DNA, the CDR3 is TGTGCCAGCAGCCAAGAAAGGGGGGGACGGAGAATGAACACTGAAGCTTTCTTT.

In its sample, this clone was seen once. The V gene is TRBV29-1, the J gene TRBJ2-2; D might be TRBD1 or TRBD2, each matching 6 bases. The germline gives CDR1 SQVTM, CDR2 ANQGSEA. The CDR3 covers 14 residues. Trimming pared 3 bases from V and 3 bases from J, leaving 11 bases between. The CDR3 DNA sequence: TGCAGCGTTGAGGGGGGCCTAGACACCGGGGAGCTGTTTTTT. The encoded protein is CSVEGGLDTGELFF.

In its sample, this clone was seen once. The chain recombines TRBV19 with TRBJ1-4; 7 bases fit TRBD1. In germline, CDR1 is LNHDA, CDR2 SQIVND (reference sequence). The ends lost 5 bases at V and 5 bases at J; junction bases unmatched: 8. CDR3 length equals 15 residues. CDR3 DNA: TGTGCCAGTAGTCCGGGGACAGCTAAAAATGAAAAACTGTTTTTT. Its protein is CASSPGTAKNEKLFF.

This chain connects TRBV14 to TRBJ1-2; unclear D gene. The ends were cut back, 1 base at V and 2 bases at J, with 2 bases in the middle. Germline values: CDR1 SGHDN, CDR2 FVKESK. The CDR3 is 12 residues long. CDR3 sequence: CASSQGNYGYTF. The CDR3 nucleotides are TGTGCCAGCAGCCAAGGGAACTATGGCTACACCTTC. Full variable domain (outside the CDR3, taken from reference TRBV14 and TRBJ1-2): EAGVTQFPSHSVIEKGQTVTLRCDPISGHDNLYWYRRVMGKEIKFLLHFVKESKQDESGMPNNRFLAERTGGTYSTLKVQPAELEDSGVYFCASSQGNYGYTFGSGTRLTVV.

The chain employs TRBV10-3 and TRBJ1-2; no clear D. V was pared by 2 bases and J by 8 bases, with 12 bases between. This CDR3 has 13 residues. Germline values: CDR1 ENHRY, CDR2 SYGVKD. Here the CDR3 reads CAISENRGAGYTF. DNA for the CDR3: TGTGCCATCAGTGAGAATCGCGGCGCGGGCTACACCTTC.

The CDR3 DNA follows: TGTGCCAGCAGTTACCCCGGACAGGGGACCGGGGAGCTGTTTTTT. Protein sequence: CASSYPGQGTGELFF. This chain uses TRBV6-6 with TRBJ2-2, with TRBD1 matching over 9 bases. Germline-derived CDR1 and CDR2 are MNHNY and SVGAGI (reference sequence). Germline trimming cut 2 bases from V and 5 bases from J; bases unmatched to any gene: 3. The CDR3 contains 15 residues.

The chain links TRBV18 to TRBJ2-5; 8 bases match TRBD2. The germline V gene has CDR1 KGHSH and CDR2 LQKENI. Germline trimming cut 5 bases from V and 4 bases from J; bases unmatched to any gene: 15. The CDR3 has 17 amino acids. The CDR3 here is CASSRLAGLSRGETQYF. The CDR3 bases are TGTGCCAGCTCAAGGTTAGCGGGGCTCTCTCGAGGAGAGACCCAGTACTTC.

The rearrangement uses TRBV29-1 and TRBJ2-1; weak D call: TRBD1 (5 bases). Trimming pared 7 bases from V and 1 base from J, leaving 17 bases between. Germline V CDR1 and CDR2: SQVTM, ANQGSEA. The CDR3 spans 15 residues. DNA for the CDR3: TGCAGCGCCTCAAAACAGGACCCTTCCTACAATGAGCAGTTCTTC. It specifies CSASKQDPSYNEQFF.

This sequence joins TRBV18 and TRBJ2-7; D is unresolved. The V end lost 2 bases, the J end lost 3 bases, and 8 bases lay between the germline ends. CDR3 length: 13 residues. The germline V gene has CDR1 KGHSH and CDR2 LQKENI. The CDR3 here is CASSPGKDYEQYF. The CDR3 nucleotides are TGTGCCAGCTCACCAGGGAAGGACTACGAGCAGTACTTC.

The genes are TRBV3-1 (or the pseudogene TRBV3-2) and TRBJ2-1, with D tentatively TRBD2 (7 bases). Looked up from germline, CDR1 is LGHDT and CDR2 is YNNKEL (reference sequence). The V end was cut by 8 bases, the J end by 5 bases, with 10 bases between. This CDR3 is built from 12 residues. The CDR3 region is CASRGAHNEQFF. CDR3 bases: TGTGCCAGCCGGGGGGCCCACAATGAGCAGTTCTTC.

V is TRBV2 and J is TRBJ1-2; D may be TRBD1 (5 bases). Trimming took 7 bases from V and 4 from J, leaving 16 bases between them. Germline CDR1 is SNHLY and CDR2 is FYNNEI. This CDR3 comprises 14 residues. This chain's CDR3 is CASTSALGGYGYTF. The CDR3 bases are TGTGCCAGCACGTCGGCCCTTGGGGGCTATGGCTACACCTTC. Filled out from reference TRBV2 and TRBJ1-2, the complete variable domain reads EPEVTQTPSHQVTQMGQEVILRCVPISNHLYFYWYRQILGQKVEFLVSFYNNEISEKSEIFDDQFSVERPDGSNFTLKIRSTKLEDSAMYFCASTSALGGYGYTFGSGTRLTVV.

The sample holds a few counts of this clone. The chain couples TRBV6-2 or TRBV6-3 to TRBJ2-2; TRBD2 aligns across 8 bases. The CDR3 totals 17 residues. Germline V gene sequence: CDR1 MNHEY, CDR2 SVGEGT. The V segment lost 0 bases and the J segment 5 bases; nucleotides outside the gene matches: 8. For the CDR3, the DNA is TGTGCCAGCAGTTACTCGATCGGGACTAGAGAGACCGGGGAGCTGTTTTTT. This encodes CASSYSIGTRETGELFF.

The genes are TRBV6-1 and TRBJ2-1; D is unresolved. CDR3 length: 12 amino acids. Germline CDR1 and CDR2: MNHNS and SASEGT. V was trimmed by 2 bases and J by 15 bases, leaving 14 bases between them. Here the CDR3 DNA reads TGTGCCAGCAGTGAATGGGCGAAGGCGGTGTTCTTC. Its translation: CASSEWAKAVFF.

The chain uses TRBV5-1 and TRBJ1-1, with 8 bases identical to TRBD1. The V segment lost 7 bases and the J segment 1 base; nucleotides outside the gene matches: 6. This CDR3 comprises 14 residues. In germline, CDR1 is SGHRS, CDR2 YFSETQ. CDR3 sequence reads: CASRTGTGNTEAFF. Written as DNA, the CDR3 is TGCGCCAGCCGTACCGGGACAGGGAACACTGAAGCTTTCTTT.

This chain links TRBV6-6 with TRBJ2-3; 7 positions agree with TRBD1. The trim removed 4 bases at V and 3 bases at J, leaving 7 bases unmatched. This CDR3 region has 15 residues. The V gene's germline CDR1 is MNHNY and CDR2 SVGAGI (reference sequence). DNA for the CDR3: TGTGCCAGCAGTTGGGCCGGGACAGCAACAGATACGCAGTATTTT. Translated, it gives CASSWAGTATDTQYF.

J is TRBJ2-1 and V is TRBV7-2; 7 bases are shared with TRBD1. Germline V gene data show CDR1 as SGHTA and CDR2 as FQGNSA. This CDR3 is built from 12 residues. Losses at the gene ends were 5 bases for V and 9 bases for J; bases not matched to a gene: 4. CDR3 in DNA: TGTGCCAGCAGCCCTTACAGGGGTGAGCAGTTCTTC. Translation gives CASSPYRGEQFF.

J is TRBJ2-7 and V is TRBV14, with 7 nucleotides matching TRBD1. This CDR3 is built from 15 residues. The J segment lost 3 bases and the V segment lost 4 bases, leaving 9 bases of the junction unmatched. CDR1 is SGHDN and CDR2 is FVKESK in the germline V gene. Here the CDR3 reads CASSRRTGGIYEQYF. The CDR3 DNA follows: TGTGCCAGCAGCCGAAGGACAGGTGGGATCTACGAGCAGTACTTC.

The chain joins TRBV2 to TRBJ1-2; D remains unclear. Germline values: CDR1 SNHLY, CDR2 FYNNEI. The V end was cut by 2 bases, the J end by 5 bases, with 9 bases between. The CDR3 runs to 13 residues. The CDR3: CASSESGIYGYTF. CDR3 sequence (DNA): TGTGCCAGCAGTGAATCGGGGATATATGGCTACACCTTC. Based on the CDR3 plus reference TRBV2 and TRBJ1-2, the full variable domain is EPEVTQTPSHQVTQMGQEVILRCVPISNHLYFYWYRQILGQKVEFLVSFYNNEISEKSEIFDDQFSVERPDGSNFTLKIRSTKLEDSAMYFCASSESGIYGYTFGSGTRLTVV.

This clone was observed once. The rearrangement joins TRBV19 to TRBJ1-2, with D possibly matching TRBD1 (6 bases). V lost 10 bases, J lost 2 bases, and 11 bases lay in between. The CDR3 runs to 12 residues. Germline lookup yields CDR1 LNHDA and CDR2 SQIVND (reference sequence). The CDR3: CAIRGQNYGYTF. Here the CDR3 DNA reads TGTGCCATCCGCGGACAGAACTATGGCTACACCTTC.

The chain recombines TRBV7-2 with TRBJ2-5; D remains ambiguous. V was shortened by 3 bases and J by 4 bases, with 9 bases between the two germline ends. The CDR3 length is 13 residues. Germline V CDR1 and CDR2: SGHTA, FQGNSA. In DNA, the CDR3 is TGTGCCAGCAGCTTGAGATTGGGAGAGACCCAGTACTTC. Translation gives CASSLRLGETQYF. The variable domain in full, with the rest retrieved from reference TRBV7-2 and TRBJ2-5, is GAGVSQSPSNKVTEKGKDVELRCDPISGHTALYWYRQSLGQGLEFLIYFQGNSAPDKSGLPSDRFSAERTGGSVSTLTIQRTQQEDSAVYLCASSLRLGETQYFGPGTRLLVL.

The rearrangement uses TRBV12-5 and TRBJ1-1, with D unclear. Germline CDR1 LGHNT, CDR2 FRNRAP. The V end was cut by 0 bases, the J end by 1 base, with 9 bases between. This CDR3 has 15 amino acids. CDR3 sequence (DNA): TGTGCTAGTGGTTTGGTACTCAGAAAGAACACTGAAGCTTTCTTT. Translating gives CASGLVLRKNTEAFF.